A single sample is the source of the 30 T cell receptor beta chains below, sequenced in a study of glioma-infiltrating T cells. The iRepertoire nested amplicon-rescue multiplex PCR amplified TCR alpha and beta CDR3s from RNA. A single record per CDR3 protein comes from TCRdb applying MiXCR to the multiplex PCR reads. The repertoire includes tens of thousands of distinct CDR3 sequences, 23% of them detected once, and about 6.7% sits in the top ten. Sequenced material: glioma tissue, nonneoplastic brain tissue, or PBMCs (not recorded which). The receptors derive from a human donor with low-grade glioma or glioblastoma, undergoing nonglioma brain surgery, or in good health (not recorded which).

This clonotype has more than one count but fewer than ten. Here the CDR3 reads CASRAGTGDQPQHF. The CDR3 DNA reads as TGTGCCAGCAGAGCCGGGACAGGGGACCAGCCCCAGCATTTT. The genes are TRBV12-3 or TRBV12-4 and TRBJ1-5, with 10 bases aligning to TRBD1. The CDR3 contains 14 residues. After removal of 6 bases from V and 7 bases from J, the junction contained 6 bases not matched to a gene.

This clonotype was seen ten or more times. This rearrangement joins TRBV7-9 to TRBJ2-1, with D unresolved. In germline, CDR1 is SEHNR, CDR2 FQNEAQ (reference sequence). Trimming removed 5 bases from V and 6 bases from J, with 17 bases in between. CDR3 size: 15 residues. CDR3 DNA: TGTGCCAGCAGCCCCCCACAACGATGGGGCAATGAGCAGTTCTTC. As protein: CASSPPQRWGNEQFF.

With respect to this clonotype: Since a much larger clone is just one base distant, this may be a read error. J is TRBJ2-7 and V is TRBV7-2, with 9 bases matching TRBD2. Per the germline V gene, CDR1 is SGHTA and CDR2 is FQGNSA. This CDR3 is 15 amino acids long. Trimming cost V 5 bases and J 2 bases; bases outside gene matches: 7. The CDR3 spells CASSDSGSRPYEQYF. The CDR3 coding sequence is TGTGCCAGCAGCGATAGCGGGAGCAGGCCCTACGAGCAGTACTTC.

This rearrangement joins TRBV6-2 or TRBV6-3 to TRBJ2-6; either TRBD1 or TRBD2 may fit D (6 bases each). The V gene's germline CDR1 is MNHEY and CDR2 SVGEGT. V lost 9 bases, J lost 0 bases, and 18 bases lay in between. CDR3 length: 17 amino acids. Written as DNA, the CDR3 is TGTGCCAGTAGCCAAGGGGGGCTTGGCTCTGGGGCCAACGTCCTGACTTTC. This encodes CASSQGGLGSGANVLTF.

This clonotype was detected only a few times. This rearrangement joins TRBV29-1 to TRBJ1-4; 7 bases align to TRBD1. Germline values: CDR1 SQVTM, CDR2 ANQGSEA. CDR3 length equals 13 residues. V shed 6 bases and J 7 bases; nucleotides not matched to a gene: 8. Here the CDR3 reads CSVDRVGSEKLFF. Written as DNA, the CDR3 is TGCAGCGTCGACAGGGTAGGAAGTGAAAAACTGTTTTTT. Supplemented by reference TRBV29-1 and TRBJ1-4, the full variable domain reads SAVISQKPSRDICQRGTSLTIQCQVDSQVTMMFWYRQQPGQSLTLIATANQGSEATYESGFVIDKFPISRPNLTFSTLTVSNMSPEDSSIYLCSVDRVGSEKLFFGSGTQLSVL.

A remark on this clonotype: This sequence may be a read error, since a much larger clone differs from it by one base. The chain employs TRBV12-3 or TRBV12-4 and TRBJ2-7, with a tentative D call TRBD1 (6 bases). This CDR3 spans 12 amino acids. Trimming shortened V by 6 bases and J by 3 bases, and 9 bases separated the two germline ends. CDR3 loop: CASSTGLYEQYF. The CDR3 DNA follows: TGTGCCAGCAGCACAGGGCTCTACGAGCAGTACTTC.

The J gene is TRBJ2-7, the V gene TRBV3-1; no firm D call. Germline values: CDR1 LGHDT, CDR2 YNNKEL (reference sequence). This CDR3 contains 14 residues. Trimming left V 4 bases short and J 0 bases short, with 10 bases between. This chain's CDR3 is CASSLYSGSYEQYF. The CDR3 DNA sequence: TGTGCCAGCAGCCTGTATTCGGGCTCCTACGAGCAGTACTTC.

Many counts were recorded for this clonotype. The chain employs TRBV7-9 and TRBJ1-4, with TRBD1 matching over 8 bases. The CDR3 totals 13 residues. Germline V gives CDR1 SEHNR, CDR2 FQNEAQ (reference sequence). Trimming removed 5 bases from V and 10 bases from J; junction bases left unmatched: 6. The CDR3 loop reads CASSAGQGGKLFF. CDR3 coding DNA: TGTGCCAGCAGCGCTGGACAGGGTGGAAAACTGTTTTTT. The complete variable domain, with remaining parts taken from reference TRBV7-9 and TRBJ1-4, reads DTGVSQNPRHKITKRGQNVTFRCDPISEHNRLYWYRQTLGQGPEFLTYFQNEAQLEKSRLLSDRFSAERPKGSFSTLEIQRTEQGDSAMYLCASSAGQGGKLFFGSGTQLSVL.

The chain uses TRBV9 and TRBJ1-1; TRBD1 might be the D (6 bases). The length of the CDR3 is 13 residues. The ends were cut back, 3 bases at V and 3 bases at J, with 9 bases in the middle. The germline gives CDR1 SGDLS, CDR2 YYNGEE. The CDR3 protein is CASSAPGDTEAFF. The CDR3 bases are TGTGCCAGCAGCGCCCCAGGGGACACTGAAGCTTTCTTT. The whole variable domain, remainder taken from reference TRBV9 and TRBJ1-1, is DSGVTQTPKHLITATGQRVTLRCSPRSGDLSVYWYQQSLDQGLQFLIQYYNGEERAKGNILERFSAQQFPDLHSELNLSSLELGDSALYFCASSAPGDTEAFFGQGTRLTVV.

Concerning this clonotype: A much larger clonotype is one base distant, so this may be a read error. The J gene is TRBJ2-7, the V gene TRBV11-2; D gene unclear. Trimming cost V 2 bases and J 5 bases, with 22 bases left between them. CDR3 length: 17 residues. Looked up from germline, CDR1 is SGHAT and CDR2 is FQNNGV. The CDR3 sequence: CASSLRGRDRMNHEQYF. The CDR3 region has the DNA TGTGCCAGCAGCTTACGTGGACGCGATCGAATGAACCACGAGCAGTACTTC.

This clonotype was observed at least ten times. The chain combines TRBV6-6 with TRBJ2-4, with TRBD1 matching 8 bases. V was clipped by 2 bases and J by 1 base; unmatched bases: 10. There are 18 residues in the CDR3. The germline V gene has CDR1 MNHNY and CDR2 SVGAGI (reference sequence). The CDR3 bases are TGTGCCAGCAGTTACGTGAAGGGACAGGAAAGCGCCAAAAACATTCAGTACTTC. This translates into CASSYVKGQESAKNIQYF.

This clonotype was recorded many times. The chain couples TRBV7-2 to TRBJ1-5; a weak D match, TRBD1 (6 bases). CDR1 SGHTA and CDR2 FQGNSA come from the germline V gene. The CDR3 covers 14 residues. The V end lost 5 bases, the J end lost 3 bases, and 11 bases lay between the germline ends. CDR3 nucleotides: TGTGCCAGCAGCCCCTACAGGGACAATCAGCCCCAGCATTTT. Amino acids: CASSPYRDNQPQHF.

In this sample, this clonotype turned up once. Since a much larger clone is just one base distant, this may be a read error. The chain recombines TRBV18 with TRBJ2-3, with a tentative D call TRBD1 (6 bases). CDR3 size: 17 residues. Germline V gives CDR1 KGHSH, CDR2 LQKENI. The V end was cut by 3 bases, the J end by 6 bases, with 22 bases between. The CDR3 reads CASSPQISRLQGDTQYF. For the CDR3, the DNA is TGTGCCAGCTCACCTCAGATTAGCCGCCTCCAGGGGGATACGCAGTATTTT.

In this sample, this clonotype turned up many times. The J gene is TRBJ2-5, the V gene TRBV20-1, with D hard to call. The CDR3 is 14 residues long. Trimming stripped 0 bases from V and 1 base from J, with 9 bases between. The V gene's germline CDR1 is DFQATT and CDR2 SNEGSKA (reference sequence). The CDR3 bases are TGCAGTGCTAGAGATCCCGGTGCCCAAGAGACCCAGTACTTC. Its translation: CSARDPGAQETQYF.

There are many counts of this clonotype. This chain joins TRBV6-1 and TRBJ1-6; 7 nucleotides match TRBD1. The V gene's germline CDR1 is MNHNS and CDR2 SASEGT. CDR3 length: 18 residues. The ends lost 2 bases at V and 9 bases at J; junction bases unmatched: 16. CDR3 in amino acids: CASSESATGLSFGSPLHF. Written as DNA, the CDR3 is TGTGCCAGCAGTGAAAGTGCGACAGGGCTGAGCTTCGGTTCACCCCTCCACTTT.

This clonotype came up many times. V gene TRBV19 combines with J gene TRBJ1-5; D not resolved. Trimming took off 3 bases at V and 0 bases at J, with 9 bases between the two ends. CDR3 length: 15 residues. Looked up from germline, CDR1 is LNHDA and CDR2 is SQIVND (reference sequence). The CDR3 region is CASSIPRHSNQPQHF. The DNA of the CDR3 is TGTGCCAGTAGTATCCCCAGGCATAGCAATCAGCCCCAGCATTTT.

This clonotype was counted between two and nine times. The chain recombines TRBV4-1 with TRBJ1-5; TRBD1 is a possible D gene (5 bases). Trimming removed 1 base from V and 5 bases from J, with 18 bases in between. The CDR3 covers 17 residues. Germline V gene lookup returns CDR1 MGHRA and CDR2 YSYEKL. The CDR3 DNA follows: TGCGCCAGCAGCCAAGCTTTGGGGGGGGGGATCTATCAGCCCCAGCATTTT. Protein sequence: CASSQALGGGIYQPQHF.

This clonotype appeared a few times. This chain joins TRBV7-2 and TRBJ2-3; no reliable D call. The CDR3 totals 15 residues. The germline V gene encodes CDR1 SGHTA and CDR2 FQGNSA. V gave up 5 bases and J gave up 6 bases, with 18 bases separating them. The CDR3 nucleotides are TGTGCCAGCAGCCGAGAAAGGACCATTGGGGATACGCAGTATTTT. Amino acid sequence: CASSRERTIGDTQYF.

The genes are TRBV5-1 and TRBJ2-1; possible D gene TRBD2, 5 bases. The CDR3 is 13 amino acids. Germline CDR1 and CDR2: SGHRS and YFSETQ. Trimming removed 6 bases at V and 7 bases at J, with 14 bases between. In DNA, the CDR3 is TGCGCCAGCAACCCGGAGCAGCGGAATGAGCAGTTCTTC. Its protein product is CASNPEQRNEQFF.

This clonotype was observed a few times. The chain couples TRBV6-1 to TRBJ2-1; weak D call: TRBD1 (6 bases). V dropped 6 bases and J dropped 9 bases, with 15 bases sitting between them. The CDR3 is 13 residues long. Germline values: CDR1 MNHNS, CDR2 SASEGT. DNA of the CDR3: TGTGCCAGCAGGGCCACAGGGAAGGTTGAGCAGTTCTTC. It codes for CASRATGKVEQFF.

V and J are TRBV12-3 or TRBV12-4 and TRBJ2-1; D unclear. Trimming removed 6 bases from V and 0 bases from J, with 9 bases in between. CDR3 length: 14 amino acids. This CDR3 reads CASRSLSSYNEQFF. The CDR3 DNA sequence: TGTGCCAGCAGGAGCTTAAGCTCCTACAATGAGCAGTTCTTC.

Worth noting for this clonotype: A much larger clone is a single base away; this may be a read error. The J gene is TRBJ2-6, the V gene TRBV7-6, with D uncertain. Germline V gene lookup returns CDR1 SGHVS and CDR2 FNYEAQ. The V end lost 2 bases, the J end lost 2 bases, and 7 bases lay between the germline ends. The CDR3 has 15 residues. The CDR3 sequence: CASSLKEAGANVLTF. CDR3 sequence (DNA): TGTGCCAGCAGCTTAAAGGAAGCTGGGGCCAACGTCCTGACTTTC.

This clonotype has only a few counts. The V gene is TRBV15, the J gene TRBJ2-5, with TRBD2 as a possible D gene (7 bases). CDR1 is LNHNV, CDR2 YYDKDF, per germline (reference sequence). V lost 0 bases and J lost 1, with 12 bases in between. The CDR3 contains 16 residues. CDR3 DNA: TGTGCCACCAGCAGAGATGGGGGGGCCCTCCAAGAGACCCAGTACTTC. Its translation: CATSRDGGALQETQYF.

The sample holds many counts of this clonotype. The CDR3 spells CATSTREADTQYF. Written as DNA, the CDR3 is TGTGCCACCAGCACCCGAGAAGCGGATACGCAGTATTTT. The chain carries TRBV15 and TRBJ2-3; the D is unclear. This CDR3 has 13 residues. Germline V gene sequence: CDR1 LNHNV, CDR2 YYDKDF (reference sequence). With 4 bases removed from V and 6 bases from J, the gap between germline ends came to 11 bases. Looking up the rest from reference TRBV15 and TRBJ2-3 gives the full variable domain: DAMVIQNPRYQVTQFGKPVTLSCSQTLNHNVMYWYQQKSSQAPKLLFHYYDKDFNNEADTPDNFQSRRPNTSFCFLDIRSPGLGDTAMYLCATSTREADTQYFGPGTRLTVL.

This clonotype was detected ten times or more. The chain recombines TRBV7-7 with TRBJ2-1; 12 bases match TRBD2. The CDR3 totals 16 residues. The V and J ends lost 5 bases and 8 bases, in that order; junction bases with no gene match: 10. Germline CDR1 is SSHAT and CDR2 is FNYEAQ (reference sequence). The CDR3 spells CASSPRTSGVRDEQFF. In nucleotides, the CDR3 is TGTGCCAGCAGCCCGAGGACTAGCGGGGTACGGGATGAGCAGTTCTTC. Supplemented by reference TRBV7-7 and TRBJ2-1, the full variable domain reads GAGVSQSPRYKVTKRGQDVTLRCDPISSHATLYWYQQALGQGPEFLTYFNYEAQPDKSGLPSDRFSAERPEGSISTLTIQRTEQRDSAMYRCASSPRTSGVRDEQFFGPGTRLTVL.

V and J are TRBV7-2 and TRBJ2-3; a weak D match, TRBD2 (5 bases). The CDR3 has 16 amino acids. Germline V gene sequence: CDR1 SGHTA, CDR2 FQGNSA. The V end lost 3 bases, the J end lost 0 bases, and 13 bases lay between the germline ends. The CDR3 DNA follows: TGTGCCAGCAGCTTGAGGGCACGGAGGAGCACAGATACGCAGTATTTT. It is translated as CASSLRARRSTDTQYF.

The table lists this clonotype with many counts. The chain couples TRBV20-1 to TRBJ1-1, with TRBD1 identical over 7 bases. CDR3 size: 13 residues. Per the germline V gene, CDR1 is DFQATT and CDR2 is SNEGSKA (reference sequence). The V gene end was trimmed by 4 bases and the J gene end by 1 base; junction bases not matched to a gene: 3. The CDR3 bases are TGCAGTGCTACGGAGGGGGCGAACACTGAAGCTTTCTTT. Its protein product is CSATEGANTEAFF.

The V call is TRBV20-1, the J call TRBJ2-7, with 10 nucleotides matching TRBD1. In germline, CDR1 is DFQATT, CDR2 SNEGSKA (reference sequence). With 5 bases clipped from V and 4 bases from J, the junction kept 5 bases outside the gene matches. CDR3 length: 13 amino acids. The CDR3 coding sequence is TGCAGTGCTGAGGACAGGGGGGCGTACGAGCAGTACTTC. Protein: CSAEDRGAYEQYF.

On this clonotype: A much larger clone lies a single base off, so this may be a read error. The chain employs TRBV20-1 and TRBJ2-5; 12 bases align to TRBD2. Per the germline V gene, CDR1 is DFQATT and CDR2 is SNEGSKA (reference sequence). This CDR3 comprises 16 residues. The CDR3 DNA is TGCGGTGCTAGAGATGCACTAGCGGGAGGTCGGGAGACCCAGTACTTC. It is translated as CGARDALAGGRETQYF.

This clonotype was seen ten or more times. The chain carries TRBV20-1 and TRBJ1-4; the D is unclear. The V end was cut by 5 bases, the J end by 5 bases, with 15 bases between. CDR3 size: 14 residues. Germline V lookup: CDR1 DFQATT, CDR2 SNEGSKA (reference sequence). The CDR3 DNA is TGCAGTGCTCCGCTTACCAACGAGAATGAAAAACTGTTTTTT. Translated, it gives CSAPLTNENEKLFF.